This T cell receptor (beta chain) was documented in a study of beta chain features in type 1 diabetes. What was sequenced were expressed TCRB transcripts, since all of the isolated RNA had been reverse transcribed. Measured with immunoSEQ multiplex PCR; TCRdb has only the in-frame clones, and not every one. The sample has 400,000 to 550,000 clones, 11% seen once. CDR3 length: 15 amino acids. V lost 4 bases to trimming and J lost 9 bases; unmatched junction nucleotides: 7. Germline values: CDR1 SEHNR, CDR2 FQNEAQ (reference sequence). Overall study findings and caveats: At VDJ recombination sites, type 1 diabetes patients had fewer insertions and more deleted nucleotides. cDNA-based reads could over-represent cells with high TCR expression.

As for this clone: The target antigen is unknown.

This clonotype was obtained from a woman aged 18-29 years in good health. J is TRBJ2-1 and V is TRBV7-9, with 12 bases identical to TRBD1. Sequences were obtained from naive CD4+ T cells from blood. CDR3 region: CASSSRDRGQGEQFF. The CDR3 nucleotides are TGTGCCAGCAGCTCCCGGGACAGGGGGCAAGGTGAGCAGTTCTTC.